This T cell receptor beta chain was obtained from a study of shared clonotypes between healthy human individuals. Overall study results and limits: Sampling involved blood alone; tissue repertoires likely differ. In the sorted subsets, rarefaction showed sequencing was incomplete despite large depth.

Notes on this clone: The antigen remains unidentified.

Adult donors, all healthy and HIV-negative, had no recent acute infections or vaccinations. Over several immunoSEQ plates, each subset's genomic DNA was distributed in even portions. TCRdb keeps only in-frame clones here, not all; method: immunoSEQ multiplex PCR. Of about 2.4 million clones in the sample, 80% to 95% were seen once. Germline V CDR1 and CDR2: LGHNA, YSLEER. The CDR3 has 14 residues. V was cut by 0 bases and J by 4 bases, with 7 bases left in between. The chain joins TRBV4-3 to TRBJ1-3, with D unclear. The sample consisted of naive CD4+ T cells from PBMCs. Subset: CD45RA+ positively selected. This clonotype was sampled from a man aged 18 to 29 in good health. Some clones in this sample may be carry-over from other donors' samples. The CDR3 loop reads CASSQESGGNTIYF. The CDR3 DNA reads as TGCGCCAGCAGCCAAGAATCGGGAGGAAACACCATATATTTT.